This TCR beta chain was obtained from a study of CD8+ T cells in alopecia areata. Overall study context: A regimen of oral tofacitinib, 5 to 10 mg twice daily, was given to treated patients. General study findings and limits: Lesional scalp, especially alopecia totalis/universalis, showed higher clonality than normal scalp. Shared TCR sequences were less clear between patients than in mice, possibly partly from HLA diversity.

Reverse transcription of extracted RNA yielded cDNA, which provided the sequencing template. Libraries were prepared by immunoSEQ multiplex PCR; TCRdb keeps only in-frame clonotypes and omits some of them. The sample records some 150,000 clones, roughly 70% being singletons. Germline CDR1 and CDR2: SGHRS and YFSETQ. V dropped 8 bases and J dropped 4 bases, with 18 bases sitting between them. The CDR3 is made up of 14 amino acids. From alopecia areata patients, lesional scalp punch biopsies and peripheral blood were collected. To note about this clone: Its antigen remains unknown.

This sequence originates from a human donor with alopecia areata. The source was CD8+ T cells sorted from blood, collected at week 0. The chain couples TRBV5-1 to TRBJ1-1; D may be TRBD1 (6 bases). CDR3 sequence reads: CARDQGPRGTEAFF. CDR3 DNA sequence: TGCGCCAGAGACCAGGGGCCCCGAGGCACTGAAGCTTTCTTT.